This T cell receptor beta chain was found in a study of cytomegalovirus exposure and HLA in healthy donors. Primers for the PCR totalled 60 Vbeta and 13 Jbeta. Here immunoSEQ multiplex PCR was the method, and the copy in TCRdb shows in-frame clones only, minus some. The sample includes roughly 140,000 clones, approximately 80% of them seen just once. The CDR3 has 16 amino acids. Germline V gene data show CDR1 as LGHNA and CDR2 as YSLEER. The V and J ends lost 4 bases and 1 base, in that order; junction bases with no gene match: 7. The receptor's source is a woman aged 40 to 50 in good health and CMV-seropositive. The V and J genes are TRBV4-3 and TRBJ2-3; 8 bases agree with TRBD2. The specimen sequenced was PBMCs. The CDR3 bases are TGCGCCAGCAGCCCTGGGAGCGGGGGAGGCACAGATACGCAGTATTTT. Its translation: CASSPGSGGGTDTQYF.